Presented here are 14 T cell receptor beta chains from one specimen sequenced in a study of T cells in localized non-small cell lung cancer. The assay was immunoSEQ multiplex PCR, and TCRdb's table has in-frame clones only and misses some. The data contain approximately 1,800 clones, around 18% of them singletons. Here the sequenced sample was lung tumor tissue, taken before any cancer treatment. The receptors were gathered from a male donor aged 60 or over with stage I lung adenocarcinoma.

This clone was detected only a few times. The chain employs TRBV7-1 and TRBJ1-1; TRBD1 aligns across 7 bases. TRBV7-1 is annotated as an ORF whose role is uncertain. With V trimmed by 5 bases and J by 11 bases, 11 bases remained unmatched. The CDR3 is 13 residues long. DNA of the CDR3: TGTGCCAGCAGCGCATCAGGGGGGAGCCTGGCTTTCTTT. It encodes CASSASGGSLAFF.

This clone showed up just a few times. The V call is TRBV4-1, the J call TRBJ2-2, with D possibly matching TRBD2 (6 bases). The CDR3 runs 13 residues. Trimming removed 1 base from V and 6 bases from J, with 6 bases in between. The germline gives CDR1 MGHRA, CDR2 YSYEKL. The CDR3 sequence is CASSQGLAGELFF. The CDR3 nucleotides read TGCGCCAGCAGCCAAGGACTAGCCGGGGAGCTGTTTTTT.

This clone has only a few counts. The chain links TRBV9 to TRBJ1-1, with 9 nucleotides matching TRBD1. This CDR3 contains 14 residues. Trimming cost V 4 bases and J 8 bases; bases outside gene matches: 9. Germline assignment: CDR1 SGDLS and CDR2 YYNGEE. The CDR3 nucleotides are TGTGCCAGCAGCCCTGACAGGGGGATATGGGAAGCTTTCTTT. This codes for CASSPDRGIWEAFF. Full variable domain (missing parts from reference TRBV9 and TRBJ1-1): DSGVTQTPKHLITATGQRVTLRCSPRSGDLSVYWYQQSLDQGLQFLIQYYNGEERAKGNILERFSAQQFPDLHSELNLSSLELGDSALYFCASSPDRGIWEAFFGQGTRLTVV.

This clone rates as medium-sized. The chain uses TRBV6-8 and TRBJ2-3; tentatively, D is TRBD1 (5 bases). The CDR3 is 15 residues long. V was pared by 6 bases and J by 5 bases, with 18 bases between. The germline V gene has CDR1 MNHGY and CDR2 SAAAGT. The CDR3 loop reads CASRTTRTRGDTQYF. CDR3 coding DNA: TGTGCCAGCAGAACTACAAGGACAAGAGGAGATACGCAGTATTTT.

This clone is medium-sized. This chain connects TRBV6-8 to TRBJ2-1; TRBD2 matches 14 bases. Germline CDR1 MNHGY, CDR2 SAAAGT. The CDR3 runs 18 residues. Trimming removed 0 bases from V and 10 bases from J; junction bases left unmatched: 11. The CDR3: CASSYSLLTSGGAGEQFF. The CDR3 DNA is TGTGCCAGCAGTTACTCCCTGCTGACTAGCGGGGGGGCCGGGGAGCAGTTCTTC.

The J gene is TRBJ2-2, the V gene TRBV11-3; TRBD2 agrees at 10 bases. Trimming took 5 bases from V and 4 from J; bases not matched to a gene: 7. The CDR3 covers 16 residues. Germline assignment: CDR1 SGHNT and CDR2 YENEEA. The CDR3 nucleotides read TGTGCCAGCAGCAGGGAGCGGGGGGGAAGCACCGGGGAGCTGTTTTTT. It specifies CASSRERGGSTGELFF.

The chain joins TRBV6-8 to TRBJ2-5; D might be TRBD1 (6 bases). CDR1 and CDR2 (germline): MNHGY, SAAAGT. V lost 4 bases, J lost 1 base, and 10 bases lay in between. The CDR3 runs 14 residues. For the CDR3, the DNA is TGTGCCAGCAGTTCCCCGGACAGCCAAGAGACCCAGTACTTC. It encodes CASSSPDSQETQYF.

This rearrangement joins TRBV5-1 to TRBJ1-3; tentatively, D is TRBD1 (5 bases). CDR1 is SGHRS and CDR2 is YFSETQ in the germline V gene. The CDR3 spans 15 residues. Trimming took 2 bases from V and 0 from J, leaving 9 bases between them. The CDR3 loop is CASSFQGDSGNTIYF. The CDR3 DNA reads as TGCGCCAGCAGCTTCCAGGGTGACTCTGGAAACACCATATATTTT.

This clone was found a few times. This chain connects TRBV11-3 to TRBJ2-1; D might be TRBD1 (6 bases). The CDR3 spans 14 residues. The germline gives CDR1 SGHNT, CDR2 YENEEA. The germline V and J ends were trimmed by 5 bases and 7 bases, with 15 bases remaining between them. This CDR3 reads CASSQADSVNEQFF. The CDR3 nucleotides are TGTGCCAGCAGCCAAGCGGACAGTGTTAATGAGCAGTTCTTC.

This clone showed up just a few times. V and J are TRBV11-3 and TRBJ1-6; D gene uncertain. There are 16 residues in the CDR3. V was cut by 3 bases and J by 10 bases, with 19 bases left in between. Per germline, CDR1 SGHNT and CDR2 YENEEA. CDR3 bases: TGTGCCAGCAGCTTGGTCGGGAAGGGCTGGAAATCACCCCTCCACTTT. Protein product: CASSLVGKGWKSPLHF.

This clone was seen a single time. The chain uses TRBV19 and TRBJ1-5, with a tentative D call TRBD1 (5 bases). The CDR3 is 17 residues long. Trimming took off 6 bases at V and 0 bases at J, with 18 bases between the two ends. CDR1 LNHDA and CDR2 SQIVND come from the germline V gene (reference sequence). The CDR3 region is CASRGASRQNSNQPQHF. In nucleotides, the CDR3 is TGTGCCAGTAGAGGGGCCAGTCGGCAGAATAGCAATCAGCCCCAGCATTTT.

There are a few counts of this clone. The rearrangement uses TRBV29-1 and TRBJ2-1; D is possibly TRBD1 (6 bases). The germline V and J ends were trimmed by 8 bases and 2 bases, with 13 bases remaining between them. CDR3 size: 13 residues. The germline CDR1 and CDR2 sequences are SQVTM and ANQGSEA. The CDR3 reads CSSGQTPYNEQFF. For the CDR3, the DNA is TGCAGCTCCGGACAGACTCCCTACAATGAGCAGTTCTTC.

This clone was detected only a few times. The chain couples TRBV28 to TRBJ2-5, with 8 nucleotides matching TRBD1. CDR3 length: 13 residues. The ends lost 3 bases at V and 3 bases at J; junction bases unmatched: 0. From germline, CDR1 is MDHEN and CDR2 SYDVKM. This chain's CDR3 is CASSLGQEETQYF. CDR3 nucleotide sequence: TGTGCCAGCAGTTTGGGACAGGAAGAGACCCAGTACTTC.

The CDR3 bases are TGTGCCAGCAGCGTTCAGATTGGAGATGAAAAACTGTTTTTT. It encodes CASSVQIGDEKLFF. The V and J genes are TRBV9 and TRBJ1-4; D remains unclear. Trimming shortened V by 2 bases and J by 6 bases, and 11 bases separated the two germline ends. This CDR3 has 14 amino acids. From germline, CDR1 is SGDLS and CDR2 YYNGEE.